This T cell receptor (beta chain) was sequenced for a study of blood T cell repertoires in COVID-19. Background on the study: Sources were T cells, B-cell-depleted T cells, or PBMCs; the material itself was cDNA or gDNA.

Repertoires were generated with immunoSEQ multiplex PCR, while TCRdb's copy carries only in-frame clones and drops some. The sample lists 250,000 to 300,000 clones; roughly 85% were seen once. Trimming pared 2 bases from V and 0 bases from J, leaving 10 bases between. The CDR3 runs to 15 residues. The germline V gene has CDR1 PRHDT and CDR2 FYEKMQ (reference sequence). This clone was seen more than once but under ten times. The sequence was obtained from a woman between 45 and 60 years old who had been exposed to COVID-19. Sequenced: PBMCs or T cells enriched from blood (not recorded which). The chain is built from TRBV13 and TRBJ1-1; no reliable D call. CDR3 bases: TGTGCCAGCAGCTTAAAAGACTTCATGAACACTGAAGCTTTCTTT. Translated, it gives CASSLKDFMNTEAFF.